This TCR beta chain was obtained from a study of cytomegalovirus exposure and HLA in healthy donors. With respect to this clone: Its antigen is unidentified.

A multiplex PCR was run with 60 Vbeta primers and 13 Jbeta primers. Sequencing used immunoSEQ multiplex PCR; TCRdb keeps in-frame clones, though not all of them. The repertoire holds about 110,000 clones, with about 70% as singletons. Study findings and constraints: In most subjects, TCR beta sequences reportedly gave accurate predictions of HLA-A and HLA-B alleles.

The sample was PBMCs. This receptor was taken from a woman aged 30 to 39 in good health and CMV-seronegative.

The CDR3 sequence: CSVSGGKAREQYF. In nucleotides, the CDR3 is TGCAGCGTCTCAGGGGGGAAGGCTCGCGAGCAGTACTTC. V gene TRBV29-1 combines with J gene TRBJ2-7, with D perhaps matching TRBD1 (7 bases). Germline assignment: CDR1 SQVTM and CDR2 ANQGSEA. The CDR3 extends over 13 amino acids. Deletions cut 6 bases from V and 6 bases from J, with 18 bases between.